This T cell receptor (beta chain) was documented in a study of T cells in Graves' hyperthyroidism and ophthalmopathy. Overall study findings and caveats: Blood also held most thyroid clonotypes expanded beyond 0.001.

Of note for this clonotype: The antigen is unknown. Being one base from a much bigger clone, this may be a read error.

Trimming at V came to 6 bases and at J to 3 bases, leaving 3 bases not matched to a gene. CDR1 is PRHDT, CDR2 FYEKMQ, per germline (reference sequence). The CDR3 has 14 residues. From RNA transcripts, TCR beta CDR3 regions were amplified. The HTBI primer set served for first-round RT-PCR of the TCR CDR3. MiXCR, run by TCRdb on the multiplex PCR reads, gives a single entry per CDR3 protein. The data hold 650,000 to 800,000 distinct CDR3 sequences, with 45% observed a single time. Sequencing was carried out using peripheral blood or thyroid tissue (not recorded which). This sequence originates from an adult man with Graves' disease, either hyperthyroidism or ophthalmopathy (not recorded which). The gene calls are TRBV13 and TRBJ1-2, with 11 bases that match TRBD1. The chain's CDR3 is CASRDRGHDYGYTF. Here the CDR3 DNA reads TGTGCCAGCAGGGACAGGGGGCATGACTATGGCTACACCTTC.